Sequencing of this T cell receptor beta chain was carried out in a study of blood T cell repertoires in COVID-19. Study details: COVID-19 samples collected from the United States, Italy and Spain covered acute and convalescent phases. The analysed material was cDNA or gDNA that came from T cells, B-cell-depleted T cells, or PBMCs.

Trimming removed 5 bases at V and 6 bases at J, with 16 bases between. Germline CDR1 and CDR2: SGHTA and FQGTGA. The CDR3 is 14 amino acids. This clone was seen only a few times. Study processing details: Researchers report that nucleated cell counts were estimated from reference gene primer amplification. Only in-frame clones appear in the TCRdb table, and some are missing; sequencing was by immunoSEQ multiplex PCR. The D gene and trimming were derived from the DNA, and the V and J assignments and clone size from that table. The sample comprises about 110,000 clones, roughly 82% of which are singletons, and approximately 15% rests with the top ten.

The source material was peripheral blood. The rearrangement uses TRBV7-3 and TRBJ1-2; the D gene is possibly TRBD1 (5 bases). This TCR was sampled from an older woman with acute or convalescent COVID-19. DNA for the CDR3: TGTGCCAGCAGCCGGGACGGGGGGTTGAATGGCTACACCTTC. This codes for CASSRDGGLNGYTF.